This T cell receptor beta chain was identified in a study of T cell clusters in autoimmune cytopenias (dated by TCRdb to about 2019). General notes on the study: Healthy donor controls had a mean age of roughly 50 years and a median age of approximately 63 years, with about 50% of the roughly 40 female. The median TRB sequencing depth was around 50,000 reads per sample, and the median number of distinct TRB clonotypes was about 2,500 per sample. Peripheral blood TRB and IGH repertoires were sequenced in autoimmune cytopenia patients at active disease and during treatment follow-up, alongside healthy, CLL and autoimmune hepatitis controls. The study aimed to test whether autoimmune cytopenia patients carry a disease-specific immune repertoire signature usable as a blood-based biomarker. Controls were some 25 age-matched healthy donors for primary cytopenia and around 13 age-matched CLL patients for secondary cytopenia. Repertoires from autoimmune hepatitis patients were compared with those of about two dozen healthy donors matched for age and sex.

On the study overall, not on this receptor specifically: Healthy donors showed approximately 3-fold more exclusive TRB clusters than active autoimmune hepatitis patients, consistent with an autoimmunity-wide signature. GLIPH results suggested that primary autoimmune cytopenia patients were missing physiological T cell clusters, with 51 clusters found only in healthy donors compared with roughly 15 found only in patients. TRB repertoire shifts, with less even repertoires observed in secondary cytopenia and CLL, were mostly attributed to lymphoma bias rather than autoimmunity. The T cell clusters were defined in silico only, and their functional role remained to be validated experimentally. In the comparison of secondary cytopenia with CLL, no cluster-lack signature showed up, apparently because the dominant lymphoma-associated repertoire masked the signature.

Multiplex PCR with a touch-down protocol amplified TRB rearrangements, with the TRB-A and TRB-B primer pools combined in a single tube. Illumina adapters and sample indices were attached to the amplicons through two consecutive PCR reactions using Phusion HS II polymerase. The amplicons were purified from gel with the NucleoSpin Gel and PCR Clean-up kit, after which the amplicons were quantified by Qubit and checked for quality on an Agilent 2100 Bioanalyzer. Sequencing of the libraries was performed on an Illumina MiSeq with 600-cycle, single-indexed, paired-end runs. Turning to the authors' computational methods: MiXCR version 2.1.12, together with the default MiXCR reference library, was used to align and assemble the TRB reads. Each unique CDR3 nucleotide sequence defined a clone, and only productive sequences with at least two reads were analysed. Alpha-parameterized diversity profiles (alpha 0 to 5), including the Shannon (alpha 1) and Simpson (alpha 2) indices, were computed with an R script to assess repertoire diversity. Combinatorial TRB VJ usage was computed with the tcR package and compared between cohorts by principal component analysis with ade4. TCRbeta CDR3s were clustered with GLIPH on cohort pairs matched by age and read depth, and cluster frequencies were compared by Wilcoxon test. TCRdb reprocessed the raw reads; every CDR3 protein sequence is a single record, and DNA is not supplied. TCRdb's processing, not the study's, gives the V and J calls here. This sample's clone table shows 9,500 to 15,000 distinct CDR3 sequences. Jointly, the top ten make up 2.5% to 4% of the sample.

In the absence of a count, this clonotype is rated medium-sized (0.01 to 0.1%) from its frequency. Its antigen has not been determined. From cysteine to phenylalanine, the CDR3 is 13 amino acids long. DNA is not recorded here. The germline V gene gives CDR1 as MNHEY and CDR2 as SVGEGT. Each sample's TRB amplification started from around 230 ng of peripheral blood genomic DNA, which corresponds to tens of thousands of genome equivalents. This sample was shared with a second study, whose subject was T cell repertoires in aging, cancer and after chemotherapy. The other study reports the following: Six donor age groups were covered, ranging from 30 or younger up to 70 or older, and each group contained at least three individuals. Control TCR repertoires from healthy donors were recorded across several months to years, and re-sampling revealed clear clonal overlap. Around 10 million TCR reads were contained in the full dataset. Compared with age-matched healthy donors, untreated patients with either hematological or solid cancers had significantly lower TCR diversity in the blood along with higher clonality. In healthy donors, the decline in TCR diversity with age was mainly explained by loss of richness, whereas in cancer patients loss of evenness was also found to contribute. In both cancer cohorts, the median generation probability rose over the chemotherapy interval, which suggests that the repertoire was reconstituted through rebound thymic output. The authors noted that the repertoire data do not allow conclusions about immunological memory after chemotherapy. Peripheral blood TCR beta repertoires from healthy donors and cancer patients were profiled to examine immunoaging and T cell reconstitution after chemotherapy. Alongside approximately 95 healthy donors serving as a reference group, the cohort included approximately 220 cancer patients, of whom some 91 had hematological cancers and approximately 120 had solid cancers. Processing of the TRB sequences was carried out with MiXCR versions 2.12 and 3.0.5. The repertoire metrics were Shannon diversity, evenness, clonality (defined as one minus evenness), and alpha-parameterized diversity profiles covering alpha 0 to 5. The IGoR algorithm was used to calculate generation probabilities for clones in the paired samples taken before and after chemotherapy.

The TCR originated in a human donor in good health. Sequenced input: peripheral blood. The rearrangement combines TRBV6-2 or TRBV6-3 with TRBJ1-2. Here the CDR3 is given as CASSGGSSYGYTF.